Below, one T cell receptor beta chain is given with its context. The authors prepared the TCRbeta library with unique molecular identifiers. Via MiXCR, TCRdb re-called the PCR reads, giving one row per CDR3 protein. Of a few hundred thousand distinct CDR3 sequences listed, around 10% were seen once; the top ten hold more than 2%. This specimen comes from a study of T-cell reconstitution after alpha-beta-depleted transplantation in children. The CDR3 totals 13 residues. The V and J ends lost 3 bases and 5 bases respectively, with 11 bases between them. This TCR was sampled from a human donor who donated a stem cell graft to a child with acute lymphoblastic leukemia. Sequences were derived from PBMCs from the stem cell graft donor, sampled from the stem cell graft. The chain joins TRBV12-3 or TRBV12-4 to TRBJ2-7, with unresolved D. CDR3 residues: CASSLLGIDEQYF. The CDR3 DNA reads as TGTGCCAGCAGTTTGCTCGGCATAGACGAGCAGTACTTC.